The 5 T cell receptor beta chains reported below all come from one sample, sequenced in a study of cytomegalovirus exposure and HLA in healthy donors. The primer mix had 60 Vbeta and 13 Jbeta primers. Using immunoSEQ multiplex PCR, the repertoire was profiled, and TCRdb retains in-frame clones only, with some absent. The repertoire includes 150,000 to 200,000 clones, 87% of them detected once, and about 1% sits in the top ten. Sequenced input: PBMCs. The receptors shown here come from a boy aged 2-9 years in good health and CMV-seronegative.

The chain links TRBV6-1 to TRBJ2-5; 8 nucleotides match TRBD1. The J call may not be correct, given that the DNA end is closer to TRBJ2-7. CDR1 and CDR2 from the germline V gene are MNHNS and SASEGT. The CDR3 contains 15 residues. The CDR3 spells CASSITGGSPYEQYF. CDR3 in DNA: TGTGCCAGCAGTATTACAGGGGGTAGCCCCTACGAGCAGTACTTC.

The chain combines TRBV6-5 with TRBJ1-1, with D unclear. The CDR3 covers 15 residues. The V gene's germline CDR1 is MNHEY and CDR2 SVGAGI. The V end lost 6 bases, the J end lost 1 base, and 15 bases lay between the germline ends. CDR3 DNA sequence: TGTGCCAGCAGGATTGGGTTTGGGCAGAACACTGAAGCTTTCTTT. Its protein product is CASRIGFGQNTEAFF.

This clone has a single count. CDR3 loop: CASTPGGGVAGYTF. As DNA, the CDR3 is TGTGCCAGCACCCCGGGGGGGGGTGTGGCTGGCTACACCTTC. The chain couples TRBV6-5 to TRBJ1-2; a weak D match, TRBD1 (5 bases). Germline assignment: CDR1 MNHEY and CDR2 SVGAGI. The CDR3 is 14 residues long. The V gene lost 7 bases and the J gene lost 7 bases, with 19 bases spanning the gap.

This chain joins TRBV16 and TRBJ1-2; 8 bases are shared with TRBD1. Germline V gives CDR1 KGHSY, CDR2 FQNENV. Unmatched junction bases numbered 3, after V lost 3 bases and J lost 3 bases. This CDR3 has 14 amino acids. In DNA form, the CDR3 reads TGTGCCAGCAGCCACCTGGACAGGGACTATGGCTACACCTTC. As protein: CASSHLDRDYGYTF. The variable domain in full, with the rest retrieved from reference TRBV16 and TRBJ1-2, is GEEVAQTPKHLVRGEGQKAKLYCAPIKGHSYVFWYQQVLKNEFKFLISFQNENVFDETGMPKERFSAKCLPNSPCSLEIQATKLEDSAVYFCASSHLDRDYGYTFGSGTRLTVV.

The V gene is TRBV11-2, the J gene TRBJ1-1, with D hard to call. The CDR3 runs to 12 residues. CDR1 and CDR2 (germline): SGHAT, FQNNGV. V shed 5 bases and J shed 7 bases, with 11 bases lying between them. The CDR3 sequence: CASSNPSGEAFF. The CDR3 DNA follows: TGTGCCAGCAGCAACCCCTCCGGTGAAGCTTTCTTT. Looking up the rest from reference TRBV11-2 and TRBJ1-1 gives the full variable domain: EAGVAQSPRYKIIEKRQSVAFWCNPISGHATLYWYQQILGQGPKLLIQFQNNGVVDDSQLPKDRFSAERLKGVDSTLKIQPAKLEDSAVYLCASSNPSGEAFFGQGTRLTVV.